These T cell receptor beta chains were read from a single sample in a study of blood T cell repertoires in COVID-19. Method: immunoSEQ multiplex PCR; TCRdb's copy keeps in-frame clones and lacks some. The sample comprises approximately 62,000 clones, about 87% of which are singletons, and 8.3% rests with the top ten. The material sequenced was peripheral blood. These receptors were collected from a human donor with active COVID-19. The donor label of this sample is uncertain. CDR3s include the opening cysteine and the closing phenylalanine or tryptophan. A D gene is named only where the DNA matches it firmly. Clone size is shown for a subset of rows, as once, few, many or a class of expanded clone.

d_call	clone_size	j_call	v_call	cdr3_nt	cdr3_aa
-	-	TRBJ1-1	TRBV12-3/TRBV12-4	TGTGCCAGCAGTTTAGGCCAGGACACTGAAGCTTTCTTT	CASSLGQDTEAFF
TRBD2	-	TRBJ2-1	TRBV6-2/TRBV6-3	TGTGCCAGCAGTTACTCCCTCACTAGCGGGCTTAGCTCCTACAATGAGCAGTTCTTC	CASSYSLTSGLSSYNEQFF
TRBD2	-	TRBJ2-3	TRBV19	TGTGCCAGTAGTATAGGGGCTGGGGGGGTCACAGATACGCAGTATTTT	CASSIGAGGVTDTQYF
-	-	TRBJ1-1	TRBV21-1	TGTGCCAGCAGCACTATCGTATCGGGGCCGGGGGGGACTGAAGCTTTCTTT	CASSTIVSGPGGTEAFF
-	once	TRBJ2-7	TRBV2	TGTGCCAGCAGTGTGAAACAAGACGAGCAGTACTTC	CASSVKQDEQYF
TRBD1	-	TRBJ2-7	TRBV7-9	TGTGCCAGCAGCTCCGGACAGGGCTCCTACGAGCAGTACTTC	CASSSGQGSYEQYF
TRBD2	-	TRBJ2-7	TRBV9	TGTGCCAGCAGCGTAGCCTGGCGGGGGGTTCTCAACGAGCAGTACTTC	CASSVAWRGVLNEQYF
TRBD2	-	TRBJ2-5	TRBV7-9	TGTGCCAGCAGCTTACTCCGCACTAGCGGGCGCCACTTCCAAGAGACCCAGTACTTC	CASSLLRTSGRHFQETQYF
TRBD1	-	TRBJ1-1	TRBV7-6	TGTGCCAGCAGCCCCCAGACAGGGGGCGAAGCTTTCTTT	CASSPQTGGEAFF
-	few	TRBJ1-5	TRBV18	TGTGCCAGCTCACCCCGGCAGGGGAATCAGCCCCAGCATTTT	CASSPRQGNQPQHF
TRBD1	-	TRBJ2-1	TRBV11-3	TGTGCCAGCAGCCGTTCAGGGGGCCTCGGGAATGAGCAGTTCTTC	CASSRSGGLGNEQFF
-	-	TRBJ2-5	TRBV6-5	TGTGCCAGCAGCCTCAGTGGGACCCAGTACTTC	CASSLSGTQYF
TRBD1	-	TRBJ1-1	TRBV19	TGTGCCAGTAGTACTCACAGGGGTAGCCGGGATTACACTGAAGCTTTCTTT	CASSTHRGSRDYTEAFF
TRBD2	-	TRBJ2-2	TRBV19	TGTGCCAGTAGTATTTTTCCGACTAGCGGGAGGGCCTACACCGGGGAGCTGTTTTTT	CASSIFPTSGRAYTGELFF
-	-	TRBJ2-7	TRBV5-6	TGTGCCAGCAGCCTGGGGCAGGGTGTCTACGAGCAGTACTTC	CASSLGQGVYEQYF
TRBD2	-	TRBJ2-5	TRBV30	TGTGCCTGGAGTGTCGAAGCGGGGGGAGAGACCCAGTACTTC	CAWSVEAGGETQYF
-	-	TRBJ2-7	TRBV9	TGTGCCAGCAGCGTAGATGGAGTACCCTACGAGCAGTACTTC	CASSVDGVPYEQYF
TRBD1	once	TRBJ2-1	TRBV28	TGTGCCAGCAGTCTTGGACAGGTAAACAATGAGCAGTTCTTC	CASSLGQVNNEQFF
-	-	TRBJ2-2	TRBV29-1	TGCAGCGTTGTAATTTGGGACAACGCGAACACCGGGGAGCTGTTTTTT	CSVVIWDNANTGELFF
-	-	TRBJ2-3	TRBV3-1/TRBV3-2	TGTGCCAGCAGGTCCCTAGGGGGTGCGGCAGATACGCAGTATTTT	CASRSLGGAADTQYF
TRBD1	-	TRBJ1-2	TRBV15	TGTGCCACCAGCAGAGCTTGGTTGGGACAGGACTATGGCTACACCTTC	CATSRAWLGQDYGYTF
TRBD2	once	TRBJ2-2	TRBV6-2/TRBV6-3	TGTGCCAGCAGTTACGCGGGACTAGCAGGCGGGGAGCTGTTTTTT	CASSYAGLAGGELFF
TRBD1	-	TRBJ2-5	TRBV29-1	TGCAGCGTTGAGAGGGGGCCGGAGACCCAGTACTTC	CSVERGPETQYF
-	-	TRBJ1-5	TRBV6-5	TGTGCCAGCAGCAAAACAGGGATGAGCAATCAGCCCCAGCATTTT	CASSKTGMSNQPQHF
TRBD2	-	TRBJ2-3	TRBV11-1	TGTGCCAGCAGCTTAGCGCCGCCTAGCGGAAGCACAGATACGCAGTATTTT	CASSLAPPSGSTDTQYF
-	-	TRBJ1-1	TRBV4-3	TGCGCCAGCAGCCAAGATGGTAGGACAGCGAACACTGAAGCTTTCTTT	CASSQDGRTANTEAFF
-	-	TRBJ2-6	TRBV7-9	TGTGCCAGCAGCTTAGAGGGGCAGGGCTTGACTGGGGCCAACGTCCTGACTTTC	CASSLEGQGLTGANVLTF
-	-	TRBJ1-5	TRBV10-1	TGCGCCAGCAGTGAGAGGGGAGGGGGGGTTAGGACAGTCCTCGAGCCCCAGCATTTT	CASSERGGGVRTVLEPQHF
-	-	TRBJ2-3	TRBV6-1	TGTGCCAGCAGTGAGTCACCCCGAGGGACAGATACGCAGTATTTT	CASSESPRGTDTQYF
TRBD2	once	TRBJ2-1	TRBV6-6	TGTGCCAGCAGTTATGGCGGGGGGGCATATGAGCAGTTCTTC	CASSYGGGAYEQFF
-	-	TRBJ2-5	TRBV6-2/TRBV6-3	TGTGCCAGCAGTTACTCTCGGGGTCTGAGCCAAGAGACCCAGTACTTC	CASSYSRGLSQETQYF
TRBD2	-	TRBJ2-2	TRBV9	TGTGCCAGCAGCCCCCAGACTAGCGGGAGGGCCATCACCGGGGAGCTGTTTTTT	CASSPQTSGRAITGELFF
-	-	TRBJ2-7	TRBV3-1/TRBV3-2	TGTGCCAGCAGCCACCTTTACTACGAGCAGTACTTC	CASSHLYYEQYF
TRBD1	-	TRBJ2-6	TRBV2	TGTGCCAGCAGTGAAATTGGGGCCAGGGGGCAGAAGTCTGGGGCCAACGTCCTGACTTTC	CASSEIGARGQKSGANVLTF
-	-	TRBJ1-4	TRBV18	TGTGCCAGCTCAAGCCTCGCAGGCAACCCGGGGTTTGAAAAACTGTTTTTT	CASSSLAGNPGFEKLFF
TRBD2	-	TRBJ2-7	TRBV28	TGTGCCAACGCTGGGGGGGTAGGCGGTGACTACGAGCAGTACTTC	CANAGGVGGDYEQYF
TRBD1	-	TRBJ2-7	TRBV5-1	TGCGCCAGCAGCTCTACAGGGGATCCATACGAGCAGTACTTC	CASSSTGDPYEQYF
TRBD2	-	TRBJ2-3	TRBV3-1/TRBV3-2	TGTGCCAGCAGCCAAGAGGTTAGCGGGGTAACAGATACGCAGTATTTT	CASSQEVSGVTDTQYF
-	-	TRBJ2-5	TRBV24-1	TGTGCCACCAGTGACCCTACTAGGGAGACCCAGTACTTC	CATSDPTRETQYF
-	-	TRBJ2-3	TRBV6-5	TGTGCCAGCAGTCCGACGGCGGGAAAGTGGCATTTT	CASSPTAGKWHF
TRBD1	-	TRBJ2-5	TRBV30	TGTGCCTGGACTGGACAGGGGAGTGGAAAGACCCAGTACTTC	CAWTGQGSGKTQYF
-	-	TRBJ2-7	TRBV14	TGTGCCAGCAGCCAAGATGCGTACGAGCAGTACTTC	CASSQDAYEQYF
-	-	TRBJ2-7	TRBV5-1	TGCGCCAGCAGCTCCGGTTTCTACGAGCAGTACTTC	CASSSGFYEQYF
TRBD1	-	TRBJ1-2	TRBV4-1	TGCGCCAGCAGCCCAACACTAACCAGGGGGCAAAACTATGGCTACACCTTC	CASSPTLTRGQNYGYTF
-	-	TRBJ2-5	TRBV6-6	TGTGCCAGCAGCCCCGAGGGCACCAAAGAGACCCAGTACTTC	CASSPEGTKETQYF
TRBD1	-	TRBJ1-1	TRBV7-8	TGTGCCAGCAGCTTACTTACAGGGGGATTCACTGAAGCTTTCTTT	CASSLLTGGFTEAFF
-	-	TRBJ2-2	TRBV27	TGTGCCAGCAGTCCTGTAATCGGCGGGGAGCTGTTTTTT	CASSPVIGGELFF